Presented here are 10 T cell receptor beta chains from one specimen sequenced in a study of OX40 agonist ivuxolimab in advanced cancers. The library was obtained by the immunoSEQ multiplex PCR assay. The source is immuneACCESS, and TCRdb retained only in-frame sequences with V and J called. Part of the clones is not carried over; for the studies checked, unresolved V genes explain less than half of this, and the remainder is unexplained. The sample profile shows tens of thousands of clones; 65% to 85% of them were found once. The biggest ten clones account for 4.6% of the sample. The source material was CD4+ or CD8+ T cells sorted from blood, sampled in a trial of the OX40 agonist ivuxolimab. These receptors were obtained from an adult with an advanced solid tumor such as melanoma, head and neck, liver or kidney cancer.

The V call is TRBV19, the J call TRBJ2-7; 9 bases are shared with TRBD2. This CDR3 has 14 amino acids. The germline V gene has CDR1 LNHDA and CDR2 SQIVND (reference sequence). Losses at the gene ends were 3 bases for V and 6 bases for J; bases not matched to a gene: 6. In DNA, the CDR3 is TGTGCCAGTAGTATCCGGGGACTAGCTTCCGAGCAGTACTTC. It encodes CASSIRGLASEQYF.

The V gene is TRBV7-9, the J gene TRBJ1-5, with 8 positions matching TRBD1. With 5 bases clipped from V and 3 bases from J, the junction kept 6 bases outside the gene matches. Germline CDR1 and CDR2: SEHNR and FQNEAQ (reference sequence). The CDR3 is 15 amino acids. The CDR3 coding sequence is TGTGCCAGCAGCCCTACAGGGGGTGCCAATCAGCCCCAGCATTTT. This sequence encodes CASSPTGGANQPQHF.

In DNA, the CDR3 is TGTGCCAGCAGTGAATGGTCAGATACGCAGTATTTT. Translation gives CASSEWSDTQYF. This chain connects TRBV2 to TRBJ2-3, with no clear D. This CDR3 is 12 amino acids long. Looked up from germline, CDR1 is SNHLY and CDR2 is FYNNEI. V was pared by 2 bases and J by 4 bases, with 4 bases between.

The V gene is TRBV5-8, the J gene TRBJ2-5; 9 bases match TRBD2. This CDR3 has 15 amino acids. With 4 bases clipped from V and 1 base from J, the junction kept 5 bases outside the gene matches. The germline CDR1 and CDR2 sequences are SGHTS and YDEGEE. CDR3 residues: CASSSVTSGQETQYF. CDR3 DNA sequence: TGTGCCAGCAGCAGCGTGACTAGCGGCCAAGAGACCCAGTACTTC. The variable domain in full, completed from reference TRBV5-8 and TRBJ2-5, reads EAGVTQSPTHLIKTRGQQATLRCSPISGHTSVYWYQQALGLGLQFLLWYDEGEERNRGNFPPRFSGRQFPNYSSELNVNALELEDSALYLCASSSVTSGQETQYFGPGTRLLVL.

Here the CDR3 DNA reads TGTGCCAGCTCGGACGGCAATAATTCACCCCTCCACTTT. The encoded protein is CASSDGNNSPLHF. The chain employs TRBV18 and TRBJ1-6; no reliable D call. Trimming stripped 6 bases from V and 5 bases from J, with 8 bases between. Germline loops: CDR1 KGHSH, CDR2 LQKENI. The CDR3 extends over 13 amino acids.

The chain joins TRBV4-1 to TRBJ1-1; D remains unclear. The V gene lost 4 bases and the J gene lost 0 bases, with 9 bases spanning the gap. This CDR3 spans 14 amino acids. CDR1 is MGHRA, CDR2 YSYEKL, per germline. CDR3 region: CASSLSSMNTEAFF. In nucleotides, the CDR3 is TGCGCCAGCAGCCTTAGCAGCATGAACACTGAAGCTTTCTTT.

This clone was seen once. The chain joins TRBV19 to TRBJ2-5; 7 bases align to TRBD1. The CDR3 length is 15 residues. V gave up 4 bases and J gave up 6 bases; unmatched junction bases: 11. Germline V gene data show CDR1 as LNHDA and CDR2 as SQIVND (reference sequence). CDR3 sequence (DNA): TGTGCCAGTAGTAGAAAGGGGGCGGAATTGAAGACCCAGTACTTC. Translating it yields CASSRKGAELKTQYF.

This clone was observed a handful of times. CDR3 DNA: TGCGCCAGCAGCTGGCTAGCGGGGGGGCCCAACGAGCAGTACTTC. This sequence encodes CASSWLAGGPNEQYF. V gene TRBV4-1 combines with J gene TRBJ2-7, with 12 bases aligning to TRBD2. The CDR3 totals 15 residues. J gave up 5 bases and V 5 bases, and 7 bases lay outside the gene matches. From germline, CDR1 is MGHRA and CDR2 YSYEKL.

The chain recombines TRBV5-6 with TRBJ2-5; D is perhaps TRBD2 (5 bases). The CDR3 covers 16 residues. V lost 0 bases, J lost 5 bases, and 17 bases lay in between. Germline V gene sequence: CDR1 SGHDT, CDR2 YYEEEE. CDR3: CASSLGPGCSEETQYF. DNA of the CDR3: TGTGCCAGCAGCTTGGGTCCGGGGTGCTCAGAGGAGACCCAGTACTTC.

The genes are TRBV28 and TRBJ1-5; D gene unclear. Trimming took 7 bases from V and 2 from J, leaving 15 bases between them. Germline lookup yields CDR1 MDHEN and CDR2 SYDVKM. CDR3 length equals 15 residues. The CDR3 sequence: CASTSEGFGNQPQHF. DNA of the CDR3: TGTGCCAGCACTTCCGAGGGTTTTGGCAATCAGCCCCAGCATTTT.